This T cell receptor (beta chain) was captured in a study of regulatory T cells in long-lasting Graves disease. Broader study findings: Persistent disease exhibited a predilection for TRBV28, TRBJ1-2 and TRBJ2-5.

The time point denotes: newly diagnosed GD, antithyroid drugs for less than 3 months. Extracted PBMC RNA gave rise to the TCR library. The patients were drawn from one endocrinology department in Xi'an, China. To make TCR beta libraries, researchers used iRepertoire HTBI primers and Arm-PCR of CDR3 regions. MiXCR was run by TCRdb on the multiplex PCR reads, yielding one entry per CDR3 protein. This sample has roughly 500,000 distinct CDR3 sequences, with around 12% found just once. CDR3 length: 13 amino acids. Unmatched junction bases numbered 8, after V lost 5 bases and J lost 7 bases. Germline loops: CDR1 LGHDT, CDR2 YNNKEL (reference sequence). This clonotype was counted a few times. Its antigen is unidentified. This sample also appeared in a second study, on T cells in Graves' hyperthyroidism and ophthalmopathy.

The clonotype comes from a woman aged 30 to 39 with Graves disease. Here the sequenced sample was peripheral blood mononuclear cells (PBMCs), taken at new diagnosis, from a patient treated with antithyroid drugs. The chain uses TRBV3-1 and TRBJ2-7; TRBD2 matches 7 bases. For the CDR3, the DNA is TGTGCCAGCAGCACGGGACTACTGGGGGAGCAGTACTTC. This translates into CASSTGLLGEQYF.